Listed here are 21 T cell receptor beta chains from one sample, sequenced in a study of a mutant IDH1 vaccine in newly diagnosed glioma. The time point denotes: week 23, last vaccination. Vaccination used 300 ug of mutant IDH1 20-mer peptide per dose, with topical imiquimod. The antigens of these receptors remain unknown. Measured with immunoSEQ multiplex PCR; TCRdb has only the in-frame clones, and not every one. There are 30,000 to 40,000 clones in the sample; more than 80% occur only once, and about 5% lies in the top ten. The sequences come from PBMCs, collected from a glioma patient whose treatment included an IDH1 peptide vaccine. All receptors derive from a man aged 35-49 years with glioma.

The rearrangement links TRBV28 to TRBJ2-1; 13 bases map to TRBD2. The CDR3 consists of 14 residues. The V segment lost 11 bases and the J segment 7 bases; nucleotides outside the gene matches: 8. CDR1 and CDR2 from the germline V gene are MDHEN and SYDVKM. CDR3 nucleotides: TGTGCCTGCCGGGGACTAGCGGGATGGAATGAGCAGTTCTTC. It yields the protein CACRGLAGWNEQFF.

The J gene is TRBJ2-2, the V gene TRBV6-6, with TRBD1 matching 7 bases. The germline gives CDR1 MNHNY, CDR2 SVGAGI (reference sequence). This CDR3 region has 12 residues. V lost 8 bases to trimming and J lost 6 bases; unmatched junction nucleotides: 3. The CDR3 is CASEQGAGELFF. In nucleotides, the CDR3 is TGTGCCAGCGAGCAGGGGGCCGGGGAGCTGTTTTTT.

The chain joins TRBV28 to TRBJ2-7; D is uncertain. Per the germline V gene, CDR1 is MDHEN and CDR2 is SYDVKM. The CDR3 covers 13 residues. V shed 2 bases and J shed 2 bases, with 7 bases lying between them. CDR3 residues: CASSLVGPYEQYF. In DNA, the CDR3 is TGTGCCAGCAGTTTAGTCGGACCCTACGAGCAGTACTTC.

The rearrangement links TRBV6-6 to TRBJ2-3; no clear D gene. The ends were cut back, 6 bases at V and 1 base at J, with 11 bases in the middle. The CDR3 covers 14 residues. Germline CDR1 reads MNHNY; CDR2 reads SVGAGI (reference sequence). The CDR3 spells CASRGPDGTDTQYF. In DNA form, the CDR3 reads TGTGCCAGCAGAGGCCCCGATGGCACAGATACGCAGTATTTT.

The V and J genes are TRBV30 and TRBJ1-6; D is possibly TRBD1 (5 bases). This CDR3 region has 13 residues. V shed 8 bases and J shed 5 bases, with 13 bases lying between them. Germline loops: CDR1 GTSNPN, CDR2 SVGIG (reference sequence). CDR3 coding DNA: TGTGCCAGTCGCTCGGGGGATAATTCACCCCTCCACTTT. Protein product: CASRSGDNSPLHF.

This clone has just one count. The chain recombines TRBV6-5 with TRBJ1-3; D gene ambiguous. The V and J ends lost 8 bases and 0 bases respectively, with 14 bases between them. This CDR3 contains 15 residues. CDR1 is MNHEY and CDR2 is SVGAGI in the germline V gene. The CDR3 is CASAPSGSSGNTIYF. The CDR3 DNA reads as TGTGCCAGCGCCCCCTCCGGGAGCTCTGGAAACACCATATATTTT.

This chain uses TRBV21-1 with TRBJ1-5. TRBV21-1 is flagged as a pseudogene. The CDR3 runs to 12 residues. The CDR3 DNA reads TGTGCCAGCTTGCTGGGGAGACAGCCCCAGCATTTT. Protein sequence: CASLLGRQPQHF.

In DNA, the CDR3 is TGTGCCAGCAGCCGGGATCCTAGCTCCTACGAGCAGTACTTC. Its translation: CASSRDPSSYEQYF. The chain recombines TRBV4-2 with TRBJ2-7; D is undetermined. V was cut by 4 bases and J by 0 bases, with 10 bases left in between. Germline V CDR1 and CDR2: LGHNA, YNFKEQ. The CDR3 runs to 14 residues.

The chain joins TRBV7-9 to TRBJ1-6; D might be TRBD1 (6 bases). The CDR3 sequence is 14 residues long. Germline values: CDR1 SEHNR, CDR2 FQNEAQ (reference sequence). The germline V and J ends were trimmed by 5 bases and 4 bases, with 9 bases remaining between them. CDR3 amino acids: CASSHRDYNSPLHF. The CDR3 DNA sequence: TGTGCCAGCAGCCACAGGGATTATAATTCACCCCTCCACTTT.

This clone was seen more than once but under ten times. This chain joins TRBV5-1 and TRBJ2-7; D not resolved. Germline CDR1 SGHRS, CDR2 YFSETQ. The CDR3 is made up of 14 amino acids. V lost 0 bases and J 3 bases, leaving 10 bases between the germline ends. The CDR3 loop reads CASSLEGQNYEQYF. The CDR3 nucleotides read TGCGCCAGCAGCTTGGAAGGTCAAAACTACGAGCAGTACTTC.

The CDR3 coding sequence is TGCAGCTGGAGGGGAAATGAGCAGTTCTTC. Translating gives CSWRGNEQFF. The chain employs TRBV20-1 and TRBJ2-1; possible D gene TRBD2, 6 bases. CDR1 and CDR2 from the germline V gene are DFQATT and SNEGSKA (reference sequence). This CDR3 contains 10 residues.

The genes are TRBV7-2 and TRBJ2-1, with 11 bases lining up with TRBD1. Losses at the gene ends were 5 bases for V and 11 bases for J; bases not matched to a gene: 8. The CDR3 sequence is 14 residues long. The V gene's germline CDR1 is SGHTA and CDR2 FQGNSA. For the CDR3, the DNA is TGTGCCAGCAGCAGCCGGGACAGGGGGGTACAGCAGTTCTTC. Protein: CASSSRDRGVQQFF.

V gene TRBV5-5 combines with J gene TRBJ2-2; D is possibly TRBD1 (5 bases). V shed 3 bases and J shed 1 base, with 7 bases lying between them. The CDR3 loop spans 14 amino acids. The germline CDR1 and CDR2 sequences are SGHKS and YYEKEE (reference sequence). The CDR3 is CASSSTGNTGELFF. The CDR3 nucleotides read TGTGCCAGCAGCTCCACAGGGAACACCGGGGAGCTGTTTTTT.

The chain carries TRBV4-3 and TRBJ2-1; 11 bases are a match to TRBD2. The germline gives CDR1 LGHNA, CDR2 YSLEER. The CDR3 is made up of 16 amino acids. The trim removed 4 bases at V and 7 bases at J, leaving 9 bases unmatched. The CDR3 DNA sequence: TGCGCCAGCAGCCGCAGACTAGCGGGGATAACAAATGAGCAGTTCTTC. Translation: CASSRRLAGITNEQFF.

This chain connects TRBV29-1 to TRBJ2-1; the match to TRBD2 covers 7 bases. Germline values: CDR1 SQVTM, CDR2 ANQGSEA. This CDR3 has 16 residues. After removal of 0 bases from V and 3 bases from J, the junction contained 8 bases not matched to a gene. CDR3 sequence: CSVEDPGRGSYNEQFF. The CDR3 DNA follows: TGCAGCGTTGAAGATCCGGGGCGGGGGAGCTACAATGAGCAGTTCTTC.

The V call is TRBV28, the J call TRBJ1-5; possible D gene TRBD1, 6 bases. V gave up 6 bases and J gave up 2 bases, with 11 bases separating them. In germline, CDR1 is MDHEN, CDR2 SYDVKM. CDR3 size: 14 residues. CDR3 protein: CASRRGNGNQPQHF. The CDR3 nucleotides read TGTGCCAGCAGGAGGGGGAATGGCAATCAGCCCCAGCATTTT. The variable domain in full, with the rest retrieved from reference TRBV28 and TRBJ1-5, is DVKVTQSSRYLVKRTGEKVFLECVQDMDHENMFWYRQDPGLGLRLIYFSYDVKMKEKGDIPEGYSVSREKKERFSLILESASTNQTSMYLCASRRGNGNQPQHFGDGTRLSIL.

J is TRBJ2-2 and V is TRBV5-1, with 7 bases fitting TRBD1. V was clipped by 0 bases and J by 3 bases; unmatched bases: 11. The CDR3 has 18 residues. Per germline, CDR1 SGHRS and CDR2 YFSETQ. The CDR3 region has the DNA TGCGCCAGCAGCTTGGCCGTAGGGGGCGTGGAAGACACCGGGGAGCTGTTTTTT. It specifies CASSLAVGGVEDTGELFF.

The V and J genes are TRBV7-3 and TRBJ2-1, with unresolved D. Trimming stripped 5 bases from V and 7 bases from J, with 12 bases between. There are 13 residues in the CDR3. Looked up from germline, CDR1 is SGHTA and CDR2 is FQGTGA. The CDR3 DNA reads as TGTGCCAGCAGCCCCAGGCCGTCGAATGAGCAGTTCTTC. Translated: CASSPRPSNEQFF.

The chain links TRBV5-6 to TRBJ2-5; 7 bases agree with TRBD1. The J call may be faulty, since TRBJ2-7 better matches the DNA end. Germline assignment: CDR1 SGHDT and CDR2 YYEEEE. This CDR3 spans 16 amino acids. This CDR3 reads CASSLGQGTSHYEQYF. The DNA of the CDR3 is TGTGCCAGCAGCTTGGGACAGGGAACTTCCCACTACGAGCAGTACTTC.

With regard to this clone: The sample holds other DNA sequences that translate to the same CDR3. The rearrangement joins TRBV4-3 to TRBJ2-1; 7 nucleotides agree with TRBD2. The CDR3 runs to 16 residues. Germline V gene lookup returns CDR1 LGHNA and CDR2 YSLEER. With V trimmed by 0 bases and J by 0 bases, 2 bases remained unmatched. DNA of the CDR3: TGCGCCAGCAGCCAAGATCCGGGGGGCTCCTACAATGAGCAGTTCTTC. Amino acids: CASSQDPGGSYNEQFF.

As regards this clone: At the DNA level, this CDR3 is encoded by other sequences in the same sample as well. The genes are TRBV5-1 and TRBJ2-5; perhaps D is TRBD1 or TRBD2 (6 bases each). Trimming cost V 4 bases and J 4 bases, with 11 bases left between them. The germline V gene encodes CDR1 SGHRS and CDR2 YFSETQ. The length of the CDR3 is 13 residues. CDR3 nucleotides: TGCGCCAGCAGCCCCGGGGGCGGAGAGACCCAGTACTTC. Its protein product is CASSPGGGETQYF.